The clone carrying this T cell receptor beta chain turned up a few times. Authors' processing steps: Amplifying reference gene primers gave estimates of nucleated cell counts. Profiled with immunoSEQ multiplex PCR; TCRdb holds only in-frame clones, not every one. V, J and clone size reflect that table, while D and trimming were determined from the DNA. This table has 250,000 to 350,000 clones, 70% to 90% appearing once. This sample was included in a study of blood T cell repertoires in COVID-19. As for the study in general: Donors of Cohort 3 who recovered were those that had two negative PCRs, clearance, or symptom resolution.

V shed 3 bases and J 8 bases; nucleotides not matched to a gene: 8. The CDR3 loop spans 14 amino acids. In germline, CDR1 is DFQATT, CDR2 SNEGSKA (reference sequence). Ages ranged from about 18 to 90 years, with residence in 24 US areas. Sequenced sample: PBMCs or T cells enriched from blood (not recorded which). J is TRBJ2-1 and V is TRBV20-1; 9 nucleotides match TRBD2. This TCR was sampled from an older woman in a cohort exposed to, infected with or recovered from COVID-19 (not recorded which). CDR3 coding DNA: TGCAGTGCTAGTTGGCGGGAGGGTGGGTATGAGCAGTTCTTC. The encoded protein is CSASWREGGYEQFF.